A selection of T cell receptor beta chains follows, all from one sample in a study of shared clonotypes between healthy human individuals. Assay: immunoSEQ multiplex PCR; the TCRdb copy retains only in-frame clones and omits some. The sample yields roughly 1,100,000 clones, around 76% seen once. The sequenced sample was memory CD4+ T cells sorted from blood. The receptor source for this set is a man in his late teens or twenties in good health. The CDR3 runs from the conserved cysteine through the conserved F or W. Fields, in order: clone size, D gene, V gene, J gene, CDR3 DNA, CDR3 protein. A D gene is named only where the DNA matches it firmly. Only some rows state a clone size, as once, few, many or a class for expanded clones.

abundance: NA
d_gene: TRBD1
v_gene: TRBV4-1
j_gene: TRBJ2-1
CDR3nt: TGCGCCAGCAGCCAAGACAAAGCGGACAGGGTATACAATGAGCAGTTCTTC
CDR3aa: CASSQDKADRVYNEQFF

abundance: few
d_gene: NA
v_gene: TRBV10-1
j_gene: TRBJ2-1
CDR3nt: TGCGCCAGCAGTGGGCCAGCCCTCGGAAACAATGAGCAGTTCTTC
CDR3aa: CASSGPALGNNEQFF

abundance: few
d_gene: TRBD1
v_gene: TRBV30
j_gene: TRBJ1-5
CDR3nt: TGTGCCTGGGAACAGGGGATCAATCAGCCCCAGCATTTT
CDR3aa: CAWEQGINQPQHF

abundance: NA
d_gene: NA
v_gene: TRBV6-5
j_gene: TRBJ1-1
CDR3nt: TGTGCCAGCAGTCGCCCCGGGGGAAACACTGAAGCTTTCTTT
CDR3aa: CASSRPGGNTEAFF

abundance: NA
d_gene: NA
v_gene: TRBV2
j_gene: TRBJ2-5
CDR3nt: TGTGCCAGCAGAAAAGGACAGAACCAAGAGACCCAGTACTTC
CDR3aa: CASRKGQNQETQYF

abundance: NA
d_gene: NA
v_gene: TRBV10-3
j_gene: TRBJ2-2
CDR3nt: TGTGCCATCAGTGAATTGGGGACGAACACCGGGGAGCTGTTTTTT
CDR3aa: CAISELGTNTGELFF

abundance: NA
d_gene: NA
v_gene: TRBV2
j_gene: TRBJ2-7
CDR3nt: TGTGCCAGCAGCTTGTCCGGGGACGAGCAGTACTTC
CDR3aa: CASSLSGDEQYF

abundance: few
d_gene: NA
v_gene: TRBV30
j_gene: TRBJ1-2
CDR3nt: TGTGCCTGGAGTCTACAGGATAACTATGGCTACACCTTC
CDR3aa: CAWSLQDNYGYTF

abundance: NA
d_gene: NA
v_gene: TRBV5-4
j_gene: TRBJ2-5
CDR3nt: TGTGCCAGCAGCTTGCAGCTACAAGAGACCCAGTACTTC
CDR3aa: CASSLQLQETQYF

abundance: NA
d_gene: NA
v_gene: TRBV5-1
j_gene: TRBJ2-7
CDR3nt: TGCGCCAGCAGCTTGGATGGTCTCGCCTACGAGCAGTACTTC
CDR3aa: CASSLDGLAYEQYF

abundance: NA
d_gene: TRBD1
v_gene: TRBV27
j_gene: TRBJ1-1
CDR3nt: TGTGCCAGCAACAAAGGGACAGGGGGCCGGGTGAACACTGAAGCTTTCTTT
CDR3aa: CASNKGTGGRVNTEAFF

abundance: many
d_gene: NA
v_gene: TRBV27
j_gene: TRBJ2-3
CDR3nt: TGTGCCAGCAGTTTAGACAGTAGCACAGATACGCAGTATTTT
CDR3aa: CASSLDSSTDTQYF

abundance: NA
d_gene: NA
v_gene: TRBV19
j_gene: TRBJ1-1
CDR3nt: TGTGCCAGTAGTATTATAACCATCTGGGGACAACCGAACACTGAAGCTTTCTTT
CDR3aa: CASSIITIWGQPNTEAFF

abundance: NA
d_gene: NA
v_gene: TRBV5-1
j_gene: TRBJ2-4
CDR3nt: TGCGCCAGCAGCGTGGGATGGGGAGCCAAAAACATTCAGTACTTC
CDR3aa: CASSVGWGAKNIQYF

abundance: NA
d_gene: NA
v_gene: TRBV30
j_gene: TRBJ2-7
CDR3nt: TGTGCCTGGAGGGTAATATCCTACGAGCAGTACTTC
CDR3aa: CAWRVISYEQYF

abundance: NA
d_gene: TRBD1
v_gene: TRBV29-1
j_gene: TRBJ1-2
CDR3nt: TGCAGCGTCACAGGGGGCGACGCCAATGGCTACACCTTC
CDR3aa: CSVTGGDANGYTF

abundance: once
d_gene: NA
v_gene: TRBV7-2
j_gene: TRBJ2-4
CDR3nt: TGTGCCAGCAGCAATCCTGTTGTGGCCAAAAACATTCAGTACTTC
CDR3aa: CASSNPVVAKNIQYF

abundance: NA
d_gene: TRBD2
v_gene: TRBV10-3
j_gene: TRBJ2-3
CDR3nt: TGTGCCATCAGTGGTACCGGGACCAGAGCGGGGGGAAGCACAGATACGCAGTATTTT
CDR3aa: CAISGTGTRAGGSTDTQYF

abundance: NA
d_gene: NA
v_gene: TRBV18
j_gene: TRBJ2-1
CDR3nt: TGTGCCAGCTCACCACTAGCGTCTTACAATGAGCAGTTCTTC
CDR3aa: CASSPLASYNEQFF

abundance: NA
d_gene: NA
v_gene: TRBV21-1
j_gene: TRBJ2-3
CDR3nt: TGTGCCAGCACCAGCAATAATCCCCCATCCCCAGATACGCAGTATTTT
CDR3aa: CASTSNNPPSPDTQYF

abundance: few
d_gene: NA
v_gene: TRBV28
j_gene: TRBJ2-5
CDR3nt: TGTGCCAGCAGCCCGGGACGGCTCAGGGAGACCCAGTACTTC
CDR3aa: CASSPGRLRETQYF

abundance: NA
d_gene: NA
v_gene: TRBV18
j_gene: TRBJ1-5
CDR3nt: TGTGCCAGCTCCCCCGCCGATCAGCCCCAGCATTTT
CDR3aa: CASSPADQPQHF

abundance: NA
d_gene: NA
v_gene: TRBV12-5
j_gene: TRBJ1-3
CDR3nt: TGTGCTAGTGGTTTGAAAGGGGGAACTAACTCTGGAAACACCATATATTTT
CDR3aa: CASGLKGGTNSGNTIYF